These 18 T cell receptor beta chains came from one sample sequenced in a study of blood T cell repertoires in COVID-19. The assay was immunoSEQ multiplex PCR, and TCRdb's table has in-frame clones only and misses some. The data show roughly 160,000 clones, with roughly 83% seen just once and approximately 2.9% held by the top ten. The specimen sequenced was peripheral blood. The receptors originated from a woman aged 60 to 75 with acute or convalescent COVID-19.

V gene TRBV18 combines with J gene TRBJ2-5; TRBD1 agrees at 8 bases. The CDR3 length is 14 residues. Germline CDR1 reads KGHSH; CDR2 reads LQKENI. J was trimmed by 2 bases and V by 6 bases; bases with no gene match: 5. The CDR3 nucleotides read TGTGCCAGCTCGAGAACAGGGGGTCAAGAGACCCAGTACTTC. Amino acids: CASSRTGGQETQYF. Supplemented by reference TRBV18 and TRBJ2-5, the full variable domain reads NAGVMQNPRHLVRRRGQEARLRCSPMKGHSHVYWYRQLPEEGLKFMVYLQKENIIDESGMPKERFSAEFPKEGPSILRIQQVVRGDSAAYFCASSRTGGQETQYFGPGTRLLVL.

This sequence joins TRBV3-1 (or the pseudogene TRBV3-2) and TRBJ2-5; 11 nucleotides line up with TRBD1. Germline values: CDR1 LGHDT, CDR2 YNNKEL (reference sequence). This CDR3 has 16 residues. The junction had 13 bases not matched to a gene; V was cut back by 6 bases and J by 7 bases. CDR3 amino acids: CASSSNGQGAGGTQYF. CDR3 coding DNA: TGTGCCAGCAGTTCCAACGGACAGGGGGCCGGGGGGACCCAGTACTTC.

The chain combines TRBV7-2 with TRBJ2-5, with 10 bases aligning to TRBD2. This CDR3 is 14 amino acids long. V was clipped by 4 bases and J by 6 bases; unmatched bases: 5. Germline V lookup: CDR1 SGHTA, CDR2 FQGNSA. The CDR3 DNA sequence: TGTGCCAGCAGCTCCGGGACTAGCGAGAAGACCCAGTACTTC. Translation: CASSSGTSEKTQYF. Complete variable domain (other parts from reference TRBV7-2 and TRBJ2-5): GAGVSQSPSNKVTEKGKDVELRCDPISGHTALYWYRQSLGQGLEFLIYFQGNSAPDKSGLPSDRFSAERTGGSVSTLTIQRTQQEDSAVYLCASSSGTSEKTQYFGPGTRLLVL.

The chain is built from TRBV3-1 (or the pseudogene TRBV3-2) and TRBJ1-1, with D unresolved. Looked up from germline, CDR1 is LGHDT and CDR2 is YNNKEL (reference sequence). V was pared by 0 bases and J by 0 bases, with 14 bases between. This CDR3 comprises 17 residues. This CDR3 reads CASSQEPLGGMNTEAFF. In DNA form, the CDR3 reads TGTGCCAGCAGCCAAGAGCCCCTAGGAGGGATGAACACTGAAGCTTTCTTT.

The V and J genes are TRBV5-4 and TRBJ2-3; D possibly corresponds to TRBD1 (7 bases). Germline V CDR1 and CDR2: SGHNT, YYREEE (reference sequence). Trimming cost V 4 bases and J 6 bases, with 18 bases left between them. This CDR3 contains 15 residues. The CDR3 region has the DNA TGTGCCAGCAGCATCCGAGGGGGCGCGGGGGATACGCAGTATTTT. It codes for CASSIRGGAGDTQYF.

The V gene is TRBV30, the J gene TRBJ2-3; D not certain. The CDR3 consists of 14 residues. The ends were cut back, 3 bases at V and 2 bases at J, with 12 bases in the middle. Germline V gene lookup returns CDR1 GTSNPN and CDR2 SVGIG (reference sequence). The CDR3 sequence is CAWRMRQPTDTQYF. For the CDR3, the DNA is TGTGCCTGGAGAATGAGGCAGCCCACAGATACGCAGTATTTT.

This clone was counted a single time. CDR3 residues: CASSGGQGNYYGYTF. CDR3 DNA sequence: TGTGCCAGCTCAGGGGGACAGGGGAACTACTATGGCTACACCTTC. This chain joins TRBV18 and TRBJ1-2, with 10 bases aligning to TRBD1. Losses at the gene ends were 5 bases for V and 3 bases for J; bases not matched to a gene: 6. The CDR3 is made up of 15 amino acids. Per germline, CDR1 KGHSH and CDR2 LQKENI.

The chain carries TRBV6-1 and TRBJ1-1; D gene uncertain. The length of the CDR3 is 13 residues. Deletions cut 2 bases from V and 13 bases from J, with 17 bases between. Germline values: CDR1 MNHNS, CDR2 SASEGT. The CDR3 DNA is TGTGCCAGCAGTGAATGGCAACAGAAGCGGGATTTCTTT. Amino acids: CASSEWQQKRDFF.

The rearrangement joins TRBV3-1 (or the pseudogene TRBV3-2) to TRBJ1-2, with TRBD1 identical over 10 bases. The V segment lost 1 base and the J segment 8 bases; nucleotides outside the gene matches: 7. The CDR3 sequence is 15 residues long. The germline V gene has CDR1 LGHDT and CDR2 YNNKEL (reference sequence). The CDR3 reads CASSQASGTGVGYTF. CDR3 sequence (DNA): TGTGCCAGCAGCCAAGCTTCCGGGACAGGGGTAGGCTACACCTTC.

The chain has TRBV5-1 and TRBJ2-7; TRBD1 agrees at 12 bases. CDR1 is SGHRS and CDR2 is YFSETQ in the germline V gene. V lost 0 bases, J lost 5 bases, and 6 bases stayed unmatched. This CDR3 comprises 16 residues. DNA of the CDR3: TGCGCCAGCAGCTTGGGTGGGACAGGGGGCTTCAACGAGCAGTACTTC. Its translation: CASSLGGTGGFNEQYF.

The rearrangement uses TRBV19 and TRBJ1-5; 9 bases match TRBD1. CDR3 length: 15 amino acids. V shed 5 bases and J 2 bases; nucleotides not matched to a gene: 4. CDR1 and CDR2 (germline): LNHDA, SQIVND (reference sequence). This CDR3 reads CASSGGDRGNQPQHF. The CDR3 bases are TGTGCCAGTAGTGGGGGGGACAGGGGCAATCAGCCCCAGCATTTT.

The rearrangement uses TRBV19 and TRBJ1-5, with TRBD1 identical over 9 bases. The length of the CDR3 is 16 residues. Trimming cost V 1 base and J 7 bases; bases outside gene matches: 8. Per germline, CDR1 LNHDA and CDR2 SQIVND (reference sequence). The CDR3 coding sequence is TGTGCCAGTAGTATAGGGATCGGGACAGGGCAGCAGCCCCAGCATTTT. This codes for CASSIGIGTGQQPQHF. Filled out from reference TRBV19 and TRBJ1-5, the complete variable domain reads DGGITQSPKYLFRKEGQNVTLSCEQNLNHDAMYWYRQDPGQGLRLIYYSQIVNDFQKGDIAEGYSVSREKKESFPLTVTSAQKNPTAFYLCASSIGIGTGQQPQHFGDGTRLSIL.

The CDR3 nucleotides read TGTGCCAGTAGTATAGCAGGGGGAACACACGGCTACACCTTC. This translates into CASSIAGGTHGYTF. The chain recombines TRBV19 with TRBJ1-2; 7 bases match TRBD1. The CDR3 covers 14 residues. Germline V gene data show CDR1 as LNHDA and CDR2 as SQIVND (reference sequence). V was pared by 1 base and J by 8 bases, with 7 bases of the junction left unmatched.

The V and J genes are TRBV28 and TRBJ1-1; possible D gene TRBD1, 6 bases. The germline gives CDR1 MDHEN, CDR2 SYDVKM. The CDR3 has 13 residues. With 6 bases removed from V and 1 base from J, the gap between germline ends came to 9 bases. The CDR3 region is CASRGQTNTEAFF. CDR3 DNA: TGTGCCAGCAGAGGACAGACGAACACTGAAGCTTTCTTT.

This clone was recorded only once. The CDR3 region is CASSPDRGYGYTF. Written as DNA, the CDR3 is TGTGCCAGCAGTCCGGACAGGGGCTATGGCTACACCTTC. The V gene is TRBV6-5, the J gene TRBJ1-2; the match to TRBD1 covers 9 bases. The junction had 2 bases not matched to a gene; V was cut back by 5 bases and J by 4 bases. This CDR3 is 13 amino acids long. From germline, CDR1 is MNHEY and CDR2 SVGAGI.

The rearrangement joins TRBV6-5 to TRBJ1-2; tentative D call: TRBD1 (6 bases). The CDR3 consists of 12 residues. CDR1 MNHEY and CDR2 SVGAGI come from the germline V gene. Trimming cost V 8 bases and J 1 base, with 8 bases left between them. This chain's CDR3 is CASADSNYGYTF. The CDR3 DNA follows: TGTGCCAGCGCGGACAGTAACTATGGCTACACCTTC.

The chain uses TRBV4-2 and TRBJ1-6, with D possibly being TRBD1 (5 bases). The germline CDR1 and CDR2 sequences are LGHNA and YNFKEQ. The CDR3 has 18 residues. The V end was cut by 1 base, the J end by 2 bases, with 15 bases between. The DNA for the CDR3 is TGTGCCAGCAGCCAAGTCCCAGGGAGGGCGACCTATAATTCACCCCTCCACTTT. Its translation: CASSQVPGRATYNSPLHF.

Only a few counts were recorded for this clone. The J gene is TRBJ2-1, the V gene TRBV5-1, with a weak D call TRBD2 (7 bases). Trimming left V 4 bases short and J 6 bases short, with 20 bases between. Germline V gene lookup returns CDR1 SGHRS and CDR2 YFSETQ. The CDR3 runs to 16 residues. This chain's CDR3 is CASSPPLGGGANEQFF. In nucleotides, the CDR3 is TGCGCCAGCAGCCCTCCTTTGGGGGGGGGCGCCAATGAGCAGTTCTTC.